A single sample is the source of the 6 T cell receptor beta chains below, sequenced in a study of post-analysis software for immune sequencing data. Researchers reported that TCR beta cDNA libraries carried unique molecular identifiers. TCRdb itself ran the PCR reads through MiXCR, one entry per CDR3 protein. The table has 650,000 to 850,000 distinct CDR3 sequences, approximately 57% seen once. No antigens are known for them. The study, taken as a whole, reports: Relative to controls, patients had five TRBV segments at higher frequency, with TRBV5-6, TRBV5-1 and TRBV20-1 among these.

The specimen was blood. The receptors derive from a girl aged 10 to 17 with multiple sclerosis.

This chain connects TRBV4-1 to TRBJ1-2; no definite D call. Per germline, CDR1 MGHRA and CDR2 YSYEKL. CDR3 length: 12 amino acids. V was trimmed by 5 bases and J by 7 bases, leaving 11 bases between them. The CDR3 sequence: CASSSGLSGYTF. The CDR3 DNA follows: TGCGCCAGCAGCAGCGGACTCTCTGGCTACACCTTC.

The chain combines TRBV3-1 with TRBJ1-5, with D possibly being TRBD1 (6 bases). With 1 base removed from V and 6 bases from J, the gap between germline ends came to 13 bases. The CDR3 is made up of 15 amino acids. Germline V gene data show CDR1 as LGHDT and CDR2 as YNNKEL (reference sequence). The CDR3 DNA follows: TGTGCCAGCAGCCAAGGAGGGGGGGCTGGTCAGCCCCAGCATTTT. Protein sequence: CASSQGGGAGQPQHF.

The rearrangement links TRBV12-3 or TRBV12-4 to TRBJ1-1; no reliable D call. CDR3 length: 14 residues. The V and J ends lost 4 bases and 0 bases respectively, with 9 bases between them. The CDR3 sequence is CASSYSFMNTEAFF. The CDR3 nucleotides read TGTGCCAGCAGTTACAGTTTCATGAACACTGAAGCTTTCTTT.

This sequence joins TRBV27 and TRBJ2-5, with a possible D match to TRBD2 (6 bases). Germline V gives CDR1 MNHEY, CDR2 SMNVEV (reference sequence). The CDR3 is made up of 14 amino acids. The V end was cut by 6 bases, the J end by 0 bases, with 11 bases between. The CDR3 region is CASSELAYQETQYF. The CDR3 DNA follows: TGTGCCAGCAGCGAGCTAGCGTACCAAGAGACCCAGTACTTC.

The chain links TRBV30 to TRBJ2-7; D possibly corresponds to TRBD2 (6 bases). Germline-derived CDR1 and CDR2 are GTSNPN and SVGIG (reference sequence). V lost 6 bases to trimming and J lost 0 bases, with 21 bases between them. The CDR3 has 16 amino acids. Written as DNA, the CDR3 is TGTGCCTGCCTCGAAGCGGGCAACCTCATCTCCTACGAGCAGTACTTC. Amino acids: CACLEAGNLISYEQYF.

This clonotype appeared a single time. This rearrangement joins TRBV7-2 to TRBJ2-3; 11 bases agree with TRBD2. Germline lookup yields CDR1 SGHTA and CDR2 FQGNSA. Trimming cost V 5 bases and J 6 bases; bases outside gene matches: 10. The CDR3 totals 16 residues. The CDR3, as DNA: TGTGCCAGCAGCACCACCCCGACTAGCGGGGCGGATACGCAGTATTTT. Encoded protein: CASSTTPTSGADTQYF.